This TCR beta chain was identified during a study of T cells in Graves' hyperthyroidism and ophthalmopathy. Looked up from germline, CDR1 is GTSNPN and CDR2 is SVGIG (reference sequence). The CDR3 is 14 residues long. Deletions cut 0 bases from V and 4 bases from J, with 12 bases between. Authors of the study amplified TCR beta CDR3 regions from RNA transcripts. The study used the HTBI primer set for a first-round RT-PCR of the TCR CDR3. MiXCR, applied by TCRdb to the multiplex PCR reads, yields one record per CDR3 protein. The sample consists of 250,000 or so distinct CDR3 sequences, about 14% of them appearing once.

This TCR was recovered from a woman between 40 and 50 years old with Graves' hyperthyroidism that later progressed to Graves' ophthalmopathy. The V and J genes are TRBV30 and TRBJ1-2; D possibly corresponds to TRBD1 (6 bases). The source material was blood. The CDR3 DNA sequence: TGTGCCTGGAGTGTAAGGGGGTTTGTCTATGGCTACACCTTC. Protein sequence: CAWSVRGFVYGYTF.